A single sample is the source of the 27 T cell receptor beta chains below, sequenced in a study of T cell repertoires and HLA-DP antigens. Their specific antigens are unknown. Data came from immunoSEQ multiplex PCR; TCRdb stores just in-frame clones and leaves some out. The sample consists of tens of thousands of clones, about four fifths of them appearing once. Sample: CD4+ T cells from PBMCs. The receptors stem from a man in his sixties in good health and CMV-seronegative.

The rearrangement uses TRBV5-1 and TRBJ2-3, with TRBD2 matching 11 bases. Germline V CDR1 and CDR2: SGHRS, YFSETQ. This CDR3 is built from 16 residues. V was pared by 1 base and J by 2 bases, with 3 bases of the junction left unmatched. This chain's CDR3 is CASSLKLAGDTDTQYF. The DNA of the CDR3 is TGCGCCAGCAGCTTGAAACTAGCGGGGGACACAGATACGCAGTATTTT.

The rearrangement links TRBV30 to TRBJ1-4; tentative D call: TRBD1 (5 bases). The CDR3 spans 15 residues. Germline V gene data show CDR1 as GTSNPN and CDR2 as SVGIG (reference sequence). Trimming removed 2 bases at V and 4 bases at J, with 14 bases between. This CDR3 is CAWSYRKGVNEKLFF. The CDR3 coding sequence is TGTGCCTGGAGTTATCGGAAAGGGGTTAATGAAAAACTGTTTTTT.

V gene TRBV4-1 combines with J gene TRBJ1-4, with D unclear. Trimming pared 1 base from V and 4 bases from J, leaving 7 bases between. The germline V gene has CDR1 MGHRA and CDR2 YSYEKL. The CDR3 has 14 amino acids. In DNA form, the CDR3 reads TGCGCCAGCAGCCAAGCACAGCTTAATGAAAAACTGTTTTTT. It translates to CASSQAQLNEKLFF.

V is TRBV10-3 and J is TRBJ2-7; possible D gene TRBD2, 5 bases. The V end was cut by 6 bases, the J end by 3 bases, with 15 bases between. Germline assignment: CDR1 ENHRY and CDR2 SYGVKD. There are 14 residues in the CDR3. This CDR3 is CAIRSLGDVYEQYF. DNA of the CDR3: TGTGCCATCAGGTCCCTCGGGGATGTCTACGAGCAGTACTTC.

This clone was seen a few times. The gene calls are TRBV27 and TRBJ1-1, with D possibly matching TRBD1 (5 bases). The CDR3 is made up of 11 amino acids. Germline V gene lookup returns CDR1 MNHEY and CDR2 SMNVEV (reference sequence). The V end lost 5 bases, the J end lost 10 bases, and 11 bases lay between the germline ends. The CDR3 loop is CASSTLRGAFF. The CDR3 DNA reads as TGTGCCAGCAGTACCCTAAGGGGAGCTTTCTTT.

The chain links TRBV7-2 to TRBJ2-5, with D possibly matching TRBD1 (5 bases). There are 15 residues in the CDR3. Germline CDR1 SGHTA, CDR2 FQGNSA. Trimming took 3 bases from V and 5 from J, leaving 16 bases between them. The CDR3 nucleotides read TGTGCCAGCAGCTTGGCGAGAATCAAGGGGGAGACCCAGTACTTC. This sequence encodes CASSLARIKGETQYF.

A word on this clone: This sample also contains other DNA sequences that code for the same CDR3. The V and J genes are TRBV7-9 and TRBJ1-1; TRBD1 is a possible D gene (5 bases). V lost 6 bases and J lost 0, with 8 bases in between. CDR3 length: 13 amino acids. CDR1 and CDR2 from the germline V gene are SEHNR and FQNEAQ (reference sequence). In nucleotides, the CDR3 is TGTGCCAGCAGACGAGGGGTGAACACTGAAGCTTTCTTT. This codes for CASRRGVNTEAFF.

The chain has TRBV5-7 and TRBJ2-5; D is unclear. TRBV5-7 is an ORF; its function is uncertain. This CDR3 comprises 15 residues. V gave up 2 bases and J gave up 1 base, with 12 bases separating them. CDR3 sequence: CASSFNPGRQETQYF. As DNA, the CDR3 is TGTGCCAGCAGCTTTAATCCAGGACGCCAAGAGACCCAGTACTTC.

The chain recombines TRBV7-9 with TRBJ2-5; the D gene is possibly TRBD1 (7 bases). Trimming stripped 6 bases from V and 9 bases from J, with 17 bases between. The CDR3 covers 13 residues. CDR1 SEHNR and CDR2 FQNEAQ come from the germline V gene (reference sequence). The chain's CDR3 is CASSFQGGSAQYF. The CDR3 DNA reads as TGTGCCAGCAGTTTTCAGGGGGGTTCGGCCCAGTACTTC.

There are a few counts of this clone. The V and J genes are TRBV6-5 and TRBJ1-5; weak D call: TRBD1 (5 bases). This CDR3 comprises 14 residues. The germline V gene has CDR1 MNHEY and CDR2 SVGAGI. V lost 2 bases to trimming and J lost 4 bases, with 9 bases between them. DNA of the CDR3: TGTGCCAGCAGTTACGCAGGGAGAAATCAGCCCCAGCATTTT. Translating it yields CASSYAGRNQPQHF.

In this sample, this clone turned up a few times. V usage is TRBV9 and J usage is TRBJ1-1, with D tentatively TRBD1 (6 bases). CDR3 length: 13 residues. The V end was cut by 4 bases, the J end by 3 bases, with 10 bases between. Per the germline V gene, CDR1 is SGDLS and CDR2 is YYNGEE. In nucleotides, the CDR3 is TGTGCCAGCAGCCTAAACAGGGACACTGAAGCTTTCTTT. This encodes CASSLNRDTEAFF. Full variable domain (rest looked up from reference TRBV9 and TRBJ1-1): DSGVTQTPKHLITATGQRVTLRCSPRSGDLSVYWYQQSLDQGLQFLIQYYNGEERAKGNILERFSAQQFPDLHSELNLSSLELGDSALYFCASSLNRDTEAFFGQGTRLTVV.

The chain employs TRBV14 and TRBJ1-1; perhaps TRBD1 as D (5 bases). Germline loops: CDR1 SGHDN, CDR2 FVKESK. With 5 bases removed from V and 1 base from J, the gap between germline ends came to 17 bases. The CDR3 has 16 residues. The CDR3 region is CASSRRQGRRNTEAFF. The CDR3 bases are TGTGCCAGCAGCAGGAGGCAGGGTCGTAGGAACACTGAAGCTTTCTTT.

The V call is TRBV5-8, the J call TRBJ2-7, with TRBD2 matching 11 bases. The V and J ends lost 4 bases and 4 bases, in that order; junction bases with no gene match: 10. The CDR3 runs to 16 residues. Germline CDR1 SGHTS, CDR2 YDEGEE. CDR3 in amino acids: CASSLAGTSGFYEQYV. As DNA, the CDR3 is TGTGCCAGCAGCCTGGCCGGGACTAGCGGATTTTACGAGCAGTACGTC.

In DNA form, the CDR3 reads TGCGCCAGCAGCTATCCGAGGACTAGCGGGAGCAATGAGCAGTTCTTC. This codes for CASSYPRTSGSNEQFF. The chain carries TRBV5-1 and TRBJ2-1; 13 positions agree with TRBD2. Trimming took 3 bases from V and 6 from J; bases not matched to a gene: 6. Germline values: CDR1 SGHRS, CDR2 YFSETQ. CDR3 size: 16 residues.

V usage is TRBV11-1 and J usage is TRBJ2-5, with D tentatively TRBD1 (6 bases). Per the germline V gene, CDR1 is SGHAT and CDR2 is FQDESV (reference sequence). Between the trimmed V and J ends, which lost 3 bases and 3 bases, there was a span of 11 bases. This CDR3 has 14 amino acids. The CDR3, as DNA: TGTGCCAGCAGCTTCCGCGGACAGAAAGAGACCCAGTACTTC. Translation: CASSFRGQKETQYF.

The rearrangement joins TRBV7-2 to TRBJ1-2, with D possibly TRBD1 on 6 matching bases. Germline assignment: CDR1 SGHTA and CDR2 FQGNSA. V was shortened by 1 base and J by 4 bases, with 19 bases between the two germline ends. The CDR3 is 17 residues long. Written as DNA, the CDR3 is TGTGCCAGCAGCTTAGGGGGAAAGCTAGGGGGAGGCTATGGCTACACCTTC. As protein: CASSLGGKLGGGYGYTF.

This rearrangement joins TRBV5-6 to TRBJ2-3; D unresolved. The V end was cut by 2 bases, the J end by 3 bases, with 13 bases between. Per the germline V gene, CDR1 is SGHDT and CDR2 is YYEEEE. The CDR3 runs 15 residues. CDR3 coding DNA: TGTGCCAGCAGCTTAATGGACCCGGAGACAGATACGCAGTATTTT. Its translation is CASSLMDPETDTQYF.

This chain connects TRBV5-1 to TRBJ1-1; 8 nucleotides agree with TRBD1. The CDR3 totals 15 residues. V lost 0 bases to trimming and J lost 4 bases; unmatched junction nucleotides: 5. In germline, CDR1 is SGHRS, CDR2 YFSETQ. The CDR3 sequence: CASSLGGQVRTEAFF. The CDR3 DNA sequence: TGCGCCAGCAGCTTGGGGGGACAGGTCCGCACTGAAGCTTTCTTT.

The V gene is TRBV7-2, the J gene TRBJ2-3, with D perhaps matching TRBD1 or TRBD2 (5 bases each). This CDR3 spans 14 amino acids. From germline, CDR1 is SGHTA and CDR2 FQGNSA. V lost 5 bases and J lost 0, with 9 bases in between. The CDR3 loop reads CASSRDQSTDTQYF. The CDR3 nucleotides are TGTGCCAGCAGCCGGGACCAAAGCACAGATACGCAGTATTTT.

This chain joins TRBV11-2 and TRBJ2-5; the match to TRBD2 covers 9 bases. Germline V gene sequence: CDR1 SGHAT, CDR2 FQNNGV. This CDR3 has 16 residues. J lost 3 bases, V lost 5 bases, and 10 bases had no gene match. Written as DNA, the CDR3 is TGTGCCAGCAGCAGAAGACTAGCGGATCACGAAGAGACCCAGTACTTC. It specifies CASSRRLADHEETQYF.

This clone was found a few times. The rearrangement joins TRBV9 to TRBJ2-3, with TRBD2 matching over 9 bases. CDR3 length: 17 amino acids. Germline V gives CDR1 SGDLS, CDR2 YYNGEE. The trim removed 3 bases at V and 4 bases at J, leaving 12 bases unmatched. This CDR3 reads CASSASLSGSGADTQYF. In DNA, the CDR3 is TGTGCCAGCAGCGCATCCCTTAGCGGGAGTGGTGCAGATACGCAGTATTTT.

This clone was detected only once. Sequence at one end of the junction differs from germline and may be a read error. This sequence joins TRBV9 and TRBJ2-3; TRBD1 matches at 8 bases. Per the germline V gene, CDR1 is SGDLS and CDR2 is YYNGEE. The CDR3 spans 15 residues. CDR3 nucleotide sequence: TGTGCCAGCACCGTAGGGACAGGCAGCACAGATACGCAGTATTTT. As protein: CASTVGTGSTDTQYF.

This chain connects TRBV5-1 to TRBJ1-3; D is unclear. The germline V gene has CDR1 SGHRS and CDR2 YFSETQ. This CDR3 contains 15 residues. The V end was cut by 4 bases, the J end by 0 bases, with 11 bases between. CDR3: CASSKDGFSGNTIYF. The CDR3 nucleotides read TGCGCCAGCAGCAAAGACGGTTTCTCTGGAAACACCATATATTTT.

The rearrangement joins TRBV6-5 to TRBJ1-1; 8 bases fit TRBD1. Per the germline V gene, CDR1 is MNHEY and CDR2 is SVGAGI. V trimming: 6 bases; J trimming: 12 bases; junction bases outside the gene matches: 12. CDR3 length equals 13 residues. CDR3 sequence (DNA): TGTGCCAGCAGCGACGGGACAGGCCTCCGGTCTTTCTTT. Translating it yields CASSDGTGLRSFF.

The chain couples TRBV11-2 to TRBJ2-4; no clear D. From germline, CDR1 is SGHAT and CDR2 FQNNGV. There are 15 residues in the CDR3. V lost 1 base and J lost 0, with 7 bases in between. This CDR3 is CASSLGALAKNIQYF. The CDR3 DNA reads TGTGCCAGCAGCTTAGGTGCTTTAGCCAAAAACATTCAGTACTTC. Full variable domain (outside the CDR3, taken from reference TRBV11-2 and TRBJ2-4): EAGVAQSPRYKIIEKRQSVAFWCNPISGHATLYWYQQILGQGPKLLIQFQNNGVVDDSQLPKDRFSAERLKGVDSTLKIQPAKLEDSAVYLCASSLGALAKNIQYFGAGTRLSVL.

This clone has just a few counts. The chain links TRBV5-1 to TRBJ2-3, with TRBD2 identical over 9 bases. This CDR3 contains 15 residues. V shed 0 bases and J 5 bases; nucleotides not matched to a gene: 4. Germline V gene data show CDR1 as SGHRS and CDR2 as YFSETQ. CDR3: CASSLEAGGIDTQYF. Written as DNA, the CDR3 is TGCGCCAGCAGCTTGGAAGCGGGAGGTATAGATACGCAGTATTTT.

The rearrangement joins TRBV14 to TRBJ1-3, with D uncertain. The germline CDR1 and CDR2 sequences are SGHDN and FVKESK. The length of the CDR3 is 12 residues. Trimming took off 0 bases at V and 6 bases at J, with 3 bases between the two ends. CDR3: CASSQDSNTIYF. CDR3 nucleotides: TGTGCCAGCAGCCAAGATTCAAACACCATATATTTT.